Following are 16 T cell receptor beta chains from one sample sequenced in a study of T cells in Graves' hyperthyroidism and ophthalmopathy. Amplification yielded TCR beta CDR3 regions, with RNA transcripts as the source. The study used the HTBI primer set for a first-round RT-PCR of the TCR CDR3. TCRdb passed the multiplex PCR reads through MiXCR, listing each CDR3 protein once. The data contain approximately 430,000 distinct CDR3 sequences, roughly 14% of them singletons. Sequenced material: blood. Receptors were obtained from a woman aged 18-29 years with Graves' hyperthyroidism.

This clonotype was picked up many times. The CDR3 coding sequence is TGTGCCAGCAGACAGACCTATGGCTACACCTTC. Its translation: CASRQTYGYTF. The V and J genes are TRBV2 and TRBJ1-2, with D uncertain. V lost 6 bases and J 4 bases, leaving 6 bases between the germline ends. The CDR3 has 11 amino acids. CDR1 and CDR2 (germline): SNHLY, FYNNEI.

This clonotype came up many times. The V call is TRBV6-1, the J call TRBJ2-1; D is possibly TRBD1 (6 bases). From germline, CDR1 is MNHNS and CDR2 SASEGT. CDR3 length equals 13 residues. The V end lost 4 bases, the J end lost 6 bases, and 10 bases lay between the germline ends. The CDR3 reads CASSGLGGNEQFF. The CDR3 coding sequence is TGTGCCAGCAGTGGGCTAGGGGGCAATGAGCAGTTCTTC.

On this clonotype itself: This may be a read error: a much more frequent sequence differs by one nucleotide. The rearrangement joins TRBV12-3 or TRBV12-4 to TRBJ2-3; a weak D match, TRBD2 (6 bases). The CDR3 runs to 12 residues. CDR3: CVSFTDGGTQYF. The DNA of the CDR3 is TGTGTCAGCTTCACCGATGGGGGGACGCAGTATTTT.

The V call is TRBV7-2, the J call TRBJ2-7, with 9 bases aligning to TRBD2. J lost 2 bases, V lost 0 bases, and 5 bases had no gene match. This CDR3 is built from 16 residues. Germline-derived CDR1 and CDR2 are SGHTA and FQGNSA. CDR3 amino acids: CASSLAFAGGTYEQYF. CDR3 nucleotide sequence: TGTGCCAGCAGCTTAGCGTTCGCGGGGGGGACCTACGAGCAGTACTTC.

This clonotype came up a few times. The chain links TRBV5-1 to TRBJ2-1, with 8 bases lining up with TRBD2. This CDR3 has 17 amino acids. From germline, CDR1 is SGHRS and CDR2 YFSETQ. Trimming took 3 bases from V and 5 from J; bases not matched to a gene: 13. CDR3 protein: CASSWGLRGGLNNEQFF. For the CDR3, the DNA is TGCGCCAGCAGCTGGGGTTTACGGGGGGGCCTAAACAATGAGCAGTTCTTC.

This clonotype came up a few times. This chain joins TRBV19 and TRBJ1-5; TRBD1 aligns across 8 bases. The CDR3 covers 15 residues. Germline-derived CDR1 and CDR2 are LNHDA and SQIVND (reference sequence). V shed 7 bases and J 5 bases; nucleotides not matched to a gene: 10. CDR3 nucleotide sequence: TGTGCCAGTAAAACAGGGGGAGTTTCTTATCAGCCCCAGCATTTT. It yields the protein CASKTGGVSYQPQHF.

J is TRBJ2-7 and V is TRBV20-1; no clear D. V gave up 6 bases and J gave up 0 bases, with 9 bases separating them. CDR1 DFQATT and CDR2 SNEGSKA come from the germline V gene (reference sequence). This CDR3 contains 12 residues. The CDR3: CSAPRGSYEQYF. In DNA form, the CDR3 reads TGCAGTGCCCCCAGAGGCTCCTACGAGCAGTACTTC.

This clonotype was counted at least ten times. The gene calls are TRBV7-9 and TRBJ1-6; 8 bases line up with TRBD1. The trim removed 5 bases at V and 8 bases at J, leaving 8 bases unmatched. This CDR3 has 15 amino acids. Germline lookup yields CDR1 SEHNR and CDR2 FQNEAQ (reference sequence). The CDR3 here is CASSATTGGDSPLHF. The CDR3 coding sequence is TGTGCCAGCAGCGCTACCACAGGGGGTGATTCACCCCTCCACTTT.

This clonotype appeared a few times. This rearrangement joins TRBV3-1 to TRBJ1-1; D unclear. The CDR3 consists of 15 residues. V gave up 1 base and J gave up 6 bases, with 15 bases separating them. The germline CDR1 and CDR2 sequences are LGHDT and YNNKEL (reference sequence). The CDR3 region has the DNA TGTGCCAGCAGCCAAGGGATCTTATCAGGCGCTGAAGCTTTCTTT. This gives the protein CASSQGILSGAEAFF.

This clonotype has only a few counts. This chain uses TRBV18 with TRBJ1-1, with 8 positions matching TRBD1. CDR3 size: 14 residues. Per the germline V gene, CDR1 is KGHSH and CDR2 is LQKENI. Unmatched junction bases numbered 3, after V lost 2 bases and J lost 4 bases. This CDR3 is CASSPNRGGTEAFF. The CDR3 DNA sequence: TGTGCCAGCTCACCAAACAGGGGGGGCACTGAAGCTTTCTTT.

The chain joins TRBV9 to TRBJ1-3; D possibly corresponds to TRBD1 (6 bases). V was cut by 3 bases and J by 2 bases, with 6 bases left in between. Germline loops: CDR1 SGDLS, CDR2 YYNGEE. The CDR3 has 13 residues. The CDR3 bases are TGTGCCAGCAGCGGGGACACTGGAAACACCATATATTTT. It codes for CASSGDTGNTIYF.

With respect to this clonotype: A read error may explain this, as a much larger clone is one base away. The chain joins TRBV18 to TRBJ1-1; a weak D match, TRBD1 (5 bases). The CDR3 is made up of 16 amino acids. Germline V gene lookup returns CDR1 KGHSH and CDR2 LQKENI. DNA of the CDR3: TGTGCCAGCTCACCGCCTTGGGGCGCCATGAACACTGAAGCTCTCTTT. This codes for CASSPPWGAMNTEALF.

The sample holds many counts of this clonotype. The chain combines TRBV6-2 or TRBV6-3 with TRBJ1-5; D gene unclear. The CDR3 spans 13 residues. Trimming cost V 7 bases and J 4 bases, with 11 bases left between them. CDR1 is MNHEY and CDR2 is SVGEGT in the germline V gene. The CDR3 region is CASKSTANQPQHF. The DNA of the CDR3 is TGTGCCAGCAAATCCACAGCTAATCAGCCCCAGCATTTT.

This clonotype occurred many times. The chain is built from TRBV24-1 and TRBJ1-5, with D unclear. Germline loops: CDR1 KGHDR, CDR2 SFDVKD. V dropped 3 bases and J dropped 4 bases, with 12 bases sitting between them. There are 15 residues in the CDR3. The CDR3 spells CATSDLRRFNQPQHF. Here the CDR3 DNA reads TGTGCCACCAGTGATCTTCGACGGTTTAATCAGCCCCAGCATTTT.

This clonotype appeared many times. One end of the junction varies from germline; a read error may be responsible. The CDR3 DNA reads as TGTGCCAGCTCACCTCGACAACAGCCTGGGAACACCATATATTTT. This translates into CASSPRQQPGNTIYF. This sequence joins TRBV18 and TRBJ1-3; unclear D gene. Germline V gene data show CDR1 as KGHSH and CDR2 as LQKENI. The CDR3 length is 15 residues.

The chain couples TRBV20-1 to TRBJ1-4; D is uncertain. Looked up from germline, CDR1 is DFQATT and CDR2 is SNEGSKA (reference sequence). The CDR3 is 14 amino acids. The V end lost 5 bases, the J end lost 0 bases, and 10 bases lay between the germline ends. The CDR3, as DNA: TGCAGTGCTGCTACTGCCGCAACTAATGAAAAACTGTTTTTT. It encodes CSAATAATNEKLFF.